The 14 T cell receptor beta chains below all came from one sample that was sequenced in a study of blood T cell repertoires in COVID-19. Assay used: immunoSEQ multiplex PCR; TCRdb lists only in-frame clones, some missing. The repertoire has over 150,000 clones, 85% of them found once; the top ten carry approximately 8%. Sequencing input: peripheral blood. Every receptor here comes from a woman at least 80 years old with COVID-19, enrolled during active disease.

The chain uses TRBV6-1 and TRBJ1-6; D uncertain. V was trimmed by 1 base and J by 4 bases, leaving 8 bases between them. The CDR3 sequence is 15 residues long. CDR1 is MNHNS, CDR2 SASEGT, per germline. CDR3 DNA sequence: TGTGCCAGCAGTGAAGTAGCGGGGTATAATTCACCCCTCCACTTT. Its protein product is CASSEVAGYNSPLHF.

J is TRBJ1-1 and V is TRBV3-1 (or the pseudogene TRBV3-2), with D unclear. The germline CDR1 and CDR2 sequences are LGHDT and YNNKEL (reference sequence). V dropped 5 bases and J dropped 4 bases, with 11 bases sitting between them. The CDR3 is 13 residues long. The CDR3 DNA follows: TGTGCCAGCAGCTACAGAAGTCCCACTGAAGCTTTCTTT. Its protein is CASSYRSPTEAFF.

V gene TRBV5-1 combines with J gene TRBJ1-2; the D is unclear. The germline V gene encodes CDR1 SGHRS and CDR2 YFSETQ. The CDR3 runs to 15 residues. The V end was cut by 0 bases, the J end by 2 bases, with 11 bases between. CDR3 nucleotide sequence: TGCGCCAGCAGCTTGGGGGCAGGAGGCAACTATGGCTACACCTTC. It specifies CASSLGAGGNYGYTF.

This clone was counted a few times. This chain joins TRBV5-1 and TRBJ1-5; D ambiguous. This CDR3 region has 14 residues. The germline gives CDR1 SGHRS, CDR2 YFSETQ. The V and J ends lost 4 bases and 3 bases respectively, with 11 bases between them. The CDR3 DNA sequence: TGCGCCAGCAGCCCCGACGGGTTCAATCAGCCCCAGCATTTT. Translated, it gives CASSPDGFNQPQHF. Full variable domain (rest looked up from reference TRBV5-1 and TRBJ1-5): KAGVTQTPRYLIKTRGQQVTLSCSPISGHRSVSWYQQTPGQGLQFLFEYFSETQRNKGNFPGRFSGRQFSNSRSEMNVSTLELGDSALYLCASSPDGFNQPQHFGDGTRLSIL.

As to this clone: Within the sample, other DNA sequences also encode this same CDR3. This chain uses TRBV12-3 or TRBV12-4 with TRBJ1-2; 10 nucleotides line up with TRBD1. V gave up 5 bases and J gave up 6 bases; unmatched junction bases: 3. The CDR3 loop spans 13 amino acids. The CDR3 sequence: CASSPGTGDGYTF. The CDR3 bases are TGTGCCAGCAGTCCCGGGACAGGGGATGGCTACACCTTC.

V and J are TRBV5-5 and TRBJ2-6; D unresolved. The length of the CDR3 is 14 residues. Germline V lookup: CDR1 SGHKS, CDR2 YYEKEE (reference sequence). The V and J ends lost 5 bases and 2 bases respectively, with 8 bases between them. CDR3 residues: CASRESTGANVLTF. DNA for the CDR3: TGTGCCAGCAGAGAGTCTACTGGGGCCAACGTCCTGACTTTC.

This rearrangement joins TRBV18 to TRBJ2-3; D gene uncertain. V lost 11 bases to trimming and J lost 2 bases, with 11 bases between them. Germline-derived CDR1 and CDR2 are KGHSH and LQKENI. The CDR3 covers 12 residues. CDR3 nucleotide sequence: TGTGCCGGCGGCGGTGCCACAGATACGCAGTATTTT. Residues: CAGGGATDTQYF.

This chain uses TRBV5-1 with TRBJ1-3, with D unresolved. This CDR3 is built from 13 residues. V lost 4 bases, J lost 4 bases, and 9 bases lay in between. Germline V CDR1 and CDR2: SGHRS, YFSETQ. In DNA form, the CDR3 reads TGCGCCAGCAGCGTTGGGGAGGGAAACACCATATATTTT. This sequence encodes CASSVGEGNTIYF.

This clone was recorded only once. V and J are TRBV5-4 and TRBJ2-1, with D unclear. This CDR3 comprises 18 residues. Looked up from germline, CDR1 is SGHNT and CDR2 is YYREEE (reference sequence). The V end lost 4 bases, the J end lost 7 bases, and 27 bases lay between the germline ends. The CDR3, as DNA: TGTGCCAGCAGCCAAAACCCCCAAGTGGTCTATGCTCCAAATGAGCAGTTCTTC. It yields the protein CASSQNPQVVYAPNEQFF.

V is TRBV12-2 and J is TRBJ2-7; the D segment call TRBD2 is taken from the table without a DNA check. TRBV12-2 corresponds to a pseudogene. The CDR3 runs 15 residues. In nucleotides, the CDR3 is TGTGCAAGTCGCTTAGACTTCACCAAACCCTACGAGCAGTACTTC. This sequence encodes CASRLDFTKPYEQYF.

V and J are TRBV19 and TRBJ2-3, with D possibly matching TRBD1 (5 bases). Trimming pared 3 bases from V and 2 bases from J, leaving 15 bases between. Germline CDR1 and CDR2: LNHDA and SQIVND (reference sequence). The CDR3 is 16 amino acids. The CDR3 nucleotides are TGTGCCAGTAGTATGTCAGGGCCCCCTAACACAGATACGCAGTATTTT. Its protein is CASSMSGPPNTDTQYF.

The CDR3 coding sequence is TGTGCCAGCTGGGGGGGGCAGGAGACCCTCCACTTT. This encodes CASWGGQETLHF. The chain recombines TRBV2 with TRBJ1-6; possibly TRBD1 for D (6 bases). V lost 8 bases, J lost 14 bases, and 16 bases lay in between. The length of the CDR3 is 12 residues. The germline CDR1 and CDR2 sequences are SNHLY and FYNNEI.

J is TRBJ1-4 and V is TRBV3-1 (or the pseudogene TRBV3-2); possible D gene TRBD1, 5 bases. The CDR3 extends over 15 amino acids. CDR1 LGHDT and CDR2 YNNKEL come from the germline V gene (reference sequence). Between the trimmed V and J ends, which lost 6 bases and 5 bases, there was a span of 16 bases. CDR3 region: CASSRQGIRNEKLFF. Here the CDR3 DNA reads TGTGCCAGCAGTCGTCAGGGAATTAGGAATGAAAAACTGTTTTTT.

This chain uses TRBV7-6 with TRBJ2-1; weak D call: TRBD2 (7 bases). Trimming stripped 4 bases from V and 6 bases from J, with 16 bases between. This CDR3 is built from 15 residues. Germline CDR1 and CDR2: SGHVS and FNYEAQ. The CDR3 reads CASSSNGGPSNEQFF. The CDR3 DNA is TGTGCCAGCAGCTCCAACGGGGGGCCCAGCAATGAGCAGTTCTTC.